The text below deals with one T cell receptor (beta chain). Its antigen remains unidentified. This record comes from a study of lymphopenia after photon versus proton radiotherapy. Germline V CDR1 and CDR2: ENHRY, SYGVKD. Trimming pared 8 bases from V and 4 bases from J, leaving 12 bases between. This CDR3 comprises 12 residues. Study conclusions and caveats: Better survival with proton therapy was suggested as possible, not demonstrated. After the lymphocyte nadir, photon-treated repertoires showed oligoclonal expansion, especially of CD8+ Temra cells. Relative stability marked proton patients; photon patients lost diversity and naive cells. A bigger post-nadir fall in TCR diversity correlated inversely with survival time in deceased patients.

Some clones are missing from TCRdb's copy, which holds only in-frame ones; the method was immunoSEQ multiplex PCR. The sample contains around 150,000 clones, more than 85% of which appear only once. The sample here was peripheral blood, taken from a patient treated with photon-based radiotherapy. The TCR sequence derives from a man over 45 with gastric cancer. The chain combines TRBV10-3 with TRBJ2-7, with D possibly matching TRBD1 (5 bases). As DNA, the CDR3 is TGTGCCATCGGACGTCAGGGTTACGAGCAGTACTTC. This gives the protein CAIGRQGYEQYF.